The 22 T cell receptor beta chains presented below share a single source sample, sequenced in a study of T-cell memory formation after mild COVID-19. TCRdb re-called the 5' RACE reads through MiXCR, storing one row per CDR3 protein. The table shows some 300,000 distinct CDR3 sequences, with 20% occurring only once. Sequencing was performed on PBMCs or a T cell subset sorted from them (not recorded which). The receptor set was obtained from a man between 18 and 35 years old who had mild COVID-19 (a few samples of this study predate the infection). Cell type and time point are not known.

The V call is TRBV5-1, the J call TRBJ1-1; 10 bases are a match to TRBD1. The CDR3 spans 15 residues. Germline trimming cut 2 bases from V and 5 bases from J; bases unmatched to any gene: 6. From germline, CDR1 is SGHRS and CDR2 YFSETQ. The CDR3 sequence is CASSLSPGQGTEAFF. The DNA of the CDR3 is TGCGCCAGCAGCTTATCACCGGGACAGGGGACTGAAGCTTTCTTT. Full variable domain (missing parts from reference TRBV5-1 and TRBJ1-1): KAGVTQTPRYLIKTRGQQVTLSCSPISGHRSVSWYQQTPGQGLQFLFEYFSETQRNKGNFPGRFSGRQFSNSRSEMNVSTLELGDSALYLCASSLSPGQGTEAFFGQGTRLTVV.

This clonotype has only a few counts. This rearrangement joins TRBV11-2 to TRBJ2-2; D gene unclear. The V and J ends lost 1 base and 3 bases respectively, with 6 bases between them. Germline assignment: CDR1 SGHAT and CDR2 FQNNGV. The CDR3 is made up of 14 amino acids. CDR3 DNA sequence: TGTGCCAGCAGCTTAGGCCCGGACACCGGGGAGCTGTTTTTT. It yields the protein CASSLGPDTGELFF.

The rearrangement uses TRBV9 and TRBJ2-3, with 8 nucleotides matching TRBD2. Germline CDR1 SGDLS, CDR2 YYNGEE. V was clipped by 4 bases and J by 1 base; unmatched bases: 14. CDR3 size: 18 residues. The CDR3 DNA reads TGTGCCAGCAGCCTCCGAGGGGATAGCGGGGTTGGCACAGATACGCAGTATTTT. Translated, it gives CASSLRGDSGVGTDTQYF. The complete variable domain, with remaining parts taken from reference TRBV9 and TRBJ2-3, reads DSGVTQTPKHLITATGQRVTLRCSPRSGDLSVYWYQQSLDQGLQFLIQYYNGEERAKGNILERFSAQQFPDLHSELNLSSLELGDSALYFCASSLRGDSGVGTDTQYFGPGTRLTVL.

V usage is TRBV9 and J usage is TRBJ2-3, with D tentatively TRBD2 (7 bases). V was clipped by 3 bases and J by 3 bases, with 14 bases between them. There are 15 residues in the CDR3. The V gene's germline CDR1 is SGDLS and CDR2 YYNGEE. The DNA of the CDR3 is TGTGCCAGCAGCGGACTGGGGGGGCTTACAGATACGCAGTATTTT. This encodes CASSGLGGLTDTQYF.

This clonotype has a handful of counts. The chain uses TRBV18 and TRBJ2-1, with D perhaps matching TRBD1 (6 bases). Trimming left V 8 bases short and J 2 bases short, with 16 bases between. The CDR3 has 15 amino acids. CDR1 is KGHSH and CDR2 is LQKENI in the germline V gene. The CDR3 here is CASPTRDKTYNEQFF. In DNA form, the CDR3 reads TGTGCCAGCCCCACGAGGGACAAAACCTACAATGAGCAGTTCTTC.

The chain employs TRBV6-6 and TRBJ2-7; the match to TRBD1 covers 9 bases. The CDR3 covers 13 residues. CDR1 and CDR2 from the germline V gene are MNHNY and SVGAGI (reference sequence). V shed 6 bases, J shed 5 bases, and the junction held 5 bases outside the gene matches. The CDR3, as DNA: TGTGCCAGCAGATCGGGGGACAGGGACGAGCAGTACGTC. It translates to CASRSGDRDEQYV.

This clonotype has a handful of counts. The genes are TRBV7-9 and TRBJ1-1; 10 bases match TRBD1. With 8 bases clipped from V and 3 bases from J, the junction kept 9 bases outside the gene matches. The CDR3 totals 15 residues. Per germline, CDR1 SEHNR and CDR2 FQNEAQ (reference sequence). The CDR3 nucleotides read TGTGCCAGCGCCTGGACAGGGGGAGATTACACTGAAGCTTTCTTT. Residues: CASAWTGGDYTEAFF.

The V gene is TRBV7-9, the J gene TRBJ1-6; weak D call: TRBD1 (5 bases). Germline V CDR1 and CDR2: SEHNR, FQNEAQ (reference sequence). Trimming removed 7 bases at V and 9 bases at J, with 22 bases between. The CDR3 runs 16 residues. For the CDR3, the DNA is TGTGCCAGCAACTTCTTGGGGGGACGGTCTAGTTCACCCCTCCACTTT. This codes for CASNFLGGRSSSPLHF.

This clonotype was counted only a few times. CDR3 sequence reads: CASSPINYGYTF. CDR3 DNA sequence: TGTGCCAGCAGCCCGATAAACTATGGCTACACCTTC. The chain carries TRBV7-2 and TRBJ1-2, with unresolved D. This CDR3 has 12 residues. CDR1 SGHTA and CDR2 FQGNSA come from the germline V gene. V was cut by 5 bases and J by 2 bases, with 6 bases left in between.

The V call is TRBV15, the J call TRBJ2-1; 9 positions agree with TRBD2. V shed 2 bases and J 8 bases; nucleotides not matched to a gene: 10. Germline V gene data show CDR1 as LNHNV and CDR2 as YYDKDF (reference sequence). The CDR3 spans 16 residues. The CDR3 DNA follows: TGTGCCACCAGCAGAAGGGAGGCGGGGGGGCACGATGAGCAGTTCTTC. It translates to CATSRREAGGHDEQFF.

V and J are TRBV7-7 and TRBJ2-2; TRBD2 is a possible D gene (5 bases). This CDR3 contains 15 residues. CDR1 SSHAT and CDR2 FNYEAQ come from the germline V gene (reference sequence). In DNA form, the CDR3 reads TGTGCTACGGGTCCTGAGGGAGCGAACACCGGGGAGCTGTTTTTT. This translates into CATGPEGANTGELFF.

This clonotype was seen only a few times. The chain recombines TRBV5-1 with TRBJ2-5; 7 positions agree with TRBD1. Trimming at V came to 3 bases and at J to 4 bases, leaving 9 bases not matched to a gene. The CDR3 runs to 15 residues. Germline CDR1 and CDR2: SGHRS and YFSETQ. This CDR3 is CASSWGTVRGETQYF. The CDR3 DNA follows: TGCGCCAGCAGCTGGGGGACAGTTCGTGGAGAGACCCAGTACTTC.

The sample holds a few counts of this clonotype. This chain joins TRBV12-3 or TRBV12-4 and TRBJ2-7; possible D gene TRBD2, 6 bases. CDR3 length: 14 residues. The V end lost 6 bases, the J end lost 2 bases, and 14 bases lay between the germline ends. The CDR3 here is CASRPGTLPYEQYF. In DNA, the CDR3 is TGTGCCAGCAGGCCCGGGACTCTACCCTACGAGCAGTACTTC.

The sample holds a few counts of this clonotype. The chain employs TRBV4-2 and TRBJ2-3; unclear D gene. CDR1 LGHNA and CDR2 YNFKEQ come from the germline V gene. The CDR3 is 17 residues long. V was trimmed by 0 bases and J by 2 bases, leaving 15 bases between them. CDR3 in DNA: TGTGCCAGCAGCCAAGAGGAAGGGTACCTTCCCACAGATACGCAGTATTTT. This gives the protein CASSQEEGYLPTDTQYF.

Concerning this clonotype: A read error is possible here, since a much larger clone lies one base away. The chain joins TRBV4-3 to TRBJ2-3, with D maybe TRBD2 (6 bases). The CDR3 is 16 residues long. V was pared by 2 bases and J by 2 bases, with 14 bases between. Germline V lookup: CDR1 LGHNA, CDR2 YSLEER. In DNA, the CDR3 is TGCGCCAGCAGCCAAATCGCAGCGGGCTTCACAGATACGCAGTATTTT. Translated: CASSQIAAGFTDTQYF.

The chain recombines TRBV30 with TRBJ2-5; no reliable D call. Germline V gene sequence: CDR1 GTSNPN, CDR2 SVGIG (reference sequence). V was shortened by 4 bases and J by 4 bases, with 7 bases between the two germline ends. This CDR3 is 11 amino acids long. CDR3 in amino acids: CAWTPGETQYF. The CDR3 DNA reads as TGTGCCTGGACACCTGGAGAGACCCAGTACTTC.

The table lists this clonotype with a few counts. This rearrangement joins TRBV12-2 to TRBJ2-7; TRBD1, as called in the table, went unchecked against the DNA. TRBV12-2 is labeled a pseudogene. This CDR3 spans 16 amino acids. The CDR3 loop is CASRLAPGKEYYEQYV. The CDR3 DNA reads TGTGCAAGTCGCTTAGCGCCCGGGAAGGAGTACTACGAGCAGTACGTC.

This clonotype was picked up a small number of times. V and J are TRBV18 and TRBJ1-5; tentatively, D is TRBD1 (5 bases). Trimming cost V 2 bases and J 7 bases, with 21 bases left between them. The length of the CDR3 is 17 residues. In germline, CDR1 is KGHSH, CDR2 LQKENI. The CDR3 spells CASSPSIRQGRRQPQHF. The CDR3 DNA reads as TGTGCCAGCTCACCATCTATTCGCCAGGGAAGGAGGCAGCCCCAGCATTTT.

The rearrangement links TRBV4-1 to TRBJ2-3, with TRBD1 as a possible D gene (6 bases). V gave up 4 bases and J gave up 2 bases, with 13 bases separating them. Germline CDR1 MGHRA, CDR2 YSYEKL. This CDR3 has 15 amino acids. The CDR3 region is CASSRRQVFTDTQYF. The CDR3 DNA follows: TGCGCCAGCAGCCGCAGACAGGTTTTCACAGATACGCAGTATTTT.

This chain links TRBV3-1 with TRBJ2-3, with D tentatively TRBD2 (5 bases). CDR3 size: 14 residues. CDR1 and CDR2 (germline): LGHDT, YNNKEL (reference sequence). Trimming took 5 bases from V and 4 from J, leaving 13 bases between them. CDR3 coding DNA: TGTGCCAGCAGCTTCACCGCCGGGGCAGATACGCAGTATTTT. Amino acid sequence: CASSFTAGADTQYF.

There are many counts of this clonotype. This rearrangement joins TRBV12-3 or TRBV12-4 to TRBJ2-2; D tentatively reads TRBD1 or TRBD2 (5 bases each). V lost 3 bases and J lost 1, with 6 bases in between. The length of the CDR3 is 14 residues. CDR3 sequence: CASSFGGNTGELFF. The CDR3, as DNA: TGTGCCAGCAGTTTTGGGGGGAACACCGGGGAGCTGTTTTTT.

On this clonotype: Since a much larger clone is just one base distant, this may be a read error. V usage is TRBV5-6 and J usage is TRBJ1-2; 8 nucleotides match TRBD1. Trimming cost V 8 bases and J 3 bases; bases outside gene matches: 12. CDR1 SGHDT and CDR2 YYEEEE come from the germline V gene. The CDR3 length is 15 residues. Written as DNA, the CDR3 is TGTGCCAGAAGCACCGCCGGACAGGGCTACTATGGCTACACCTTC. Residues: CARSTAGQGYYGYTF.